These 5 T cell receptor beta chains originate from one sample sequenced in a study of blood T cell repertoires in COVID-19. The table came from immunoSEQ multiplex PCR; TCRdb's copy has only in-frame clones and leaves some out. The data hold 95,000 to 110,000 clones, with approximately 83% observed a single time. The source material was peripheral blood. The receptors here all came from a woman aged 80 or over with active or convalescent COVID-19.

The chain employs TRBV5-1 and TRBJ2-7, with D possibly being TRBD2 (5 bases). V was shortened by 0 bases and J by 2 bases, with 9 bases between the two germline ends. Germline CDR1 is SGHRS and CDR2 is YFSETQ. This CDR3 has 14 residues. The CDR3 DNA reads TGCGCCAGCAGCTTGGGCGGGCAGGCCTACGAGCAGTACTTC. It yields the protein CASSLGGQAYEQYF.

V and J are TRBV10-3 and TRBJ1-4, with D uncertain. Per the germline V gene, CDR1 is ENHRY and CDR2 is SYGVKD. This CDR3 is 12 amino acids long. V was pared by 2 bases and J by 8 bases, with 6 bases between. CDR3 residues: CAISETREKLFF. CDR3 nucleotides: TGTGCCATCAGTGAGACGCGGGAAAAACTGTTTTTT.

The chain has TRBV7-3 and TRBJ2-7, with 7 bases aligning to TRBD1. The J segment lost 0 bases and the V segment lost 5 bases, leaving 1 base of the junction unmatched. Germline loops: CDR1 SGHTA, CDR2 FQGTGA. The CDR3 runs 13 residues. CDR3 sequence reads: CASSPGGSYEQYF. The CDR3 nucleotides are TGTGCCAGCAGCCCAGGGGGCTCCTACGAGCAGTACTTC.

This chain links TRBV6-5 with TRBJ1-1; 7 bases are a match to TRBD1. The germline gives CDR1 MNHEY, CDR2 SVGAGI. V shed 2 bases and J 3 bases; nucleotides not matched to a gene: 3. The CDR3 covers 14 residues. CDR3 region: CASSYEGADTEAFF. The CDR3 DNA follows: TGTGCCAGCAGTTACGAGGGGGCAGACACTGAAGCTTTCTTT.

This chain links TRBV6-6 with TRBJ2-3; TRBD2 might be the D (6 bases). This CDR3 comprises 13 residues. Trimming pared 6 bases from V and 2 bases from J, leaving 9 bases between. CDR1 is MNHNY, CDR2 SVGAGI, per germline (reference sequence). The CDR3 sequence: CASSQDYTDTQYF. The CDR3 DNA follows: TGTGCCAGCAGCCAGGACTACACAGATACGCAGTATTTT.